The 6 T cell receptor beta chains below all came from one sample that was sequenced in a study of T cell repertoires in cytomegalovirus infection. TCRdb redid the calling of the reads with MiXCR, one entry per CDR3 protein. Of approximately 170,000 distinct CDR3 sequences listed, about 15% are singletons. Sample: CD8+ T cells from PBMCs. The receptors here all came from a human donor in good health (CMV status not recorded). Some clones in this sample may be carry-over from other donors' samples.

This clonotype was found a few times. The chain couples TRBV7-9 to TRBJ1-5; weak D call: TRBD1 (5 bases). CDR1 and CDR2 (germline): SEHNR, FQNEAQ (reference sequence). Trimming stripped 3 bases from V and 2 bases from J, with 8 bases between. The CDR3 sequence is 14 residues long. The CDR3 protein is CASSFQGGNQPQHF. The CDR3 DNA is TGTGCCAGCAGCTTCCAGGGAGGCAATCAGCCCCAGCATTTT.

As for this clonotype: One end of the junction is discordant with germline, which a read error may explain. This sequence joins TRBV6-2 or TRBV6-3 and TRBJ2-3, with a weak D call TRBD1 (5 bases). The CDR3 is made up of 13 amino acids. Germline V gives CDR1 MNHEY, CDR2 SVGEGT. CDR3 sequence: CDSSNRNWDTQYF. Written as DNA, the CDR3 is TGTGACAGCAGCAACAGGAACTGGGATACGCAGTATTTT.

V is TRBV28 and J is TRBJ2-5, with D tentatively TRBD2 (5 bases). This CDR3 is built from 14 residues. Germline V gene sequence: CDR1 MDHEN, CDR2 SYDVKM. V was shortened by 4 bases and J by 7 bases, with 16 bases between the two germline ends. CDR3 nucleotides: TGTGCCAGCAGTTCGGTGCGAGGGCACATGACCCAGTACTTC. Protein sequence: CASSSVRGHMTQYF. The complete variable domain, with remaining parts taken from reference TRBV28 and TRBJ2-5, reads DVKVTQSSRYLVKRTGEKVFLECVQDMDHENMFWYRQDPGLGLRLIYFSYDVKMKEKGDIPEGYSVSREKKERFSLILESASTNQTSMYLCASSSVRGHMTQYFGPGTRLLVL.

CDR3 coding DNA: TGTGCCAGCAGCTCAGGGACAGGGGGCAGTTCGGCTTTCTTT. As protein: CASSSGTGGSSAFF. The rearrangement joins TRBV7-2 to TRBJ1-1, with TRBD1 matching over 12 bases. The germline V gene encodes CDR1 SGHTA and CDR2 FQGNSA. The CDR3 runs to 14 residues. Trimming took 4 bases from V and 11 from J; bases not matched to a gene: 8.

The chain couples TRBV7-9 to TRBJ2-1; the match to TRBD2 covers 7 bases. Unmatched junction bases numbered 4, after V lost 3 bases and J lost 2 bases. CDR1 SEHNR and CDR2 FQNEAQ come from the germline V gene (reference sequence). This CDR3 contains 15 residues. The CDR3 here is CASSFSGCAYNEQFF. CDR3 DNA sequence: TGTGCCAGCAGCTTTAGCGGGTGCGCCTACAATGAGCAGTTCTTC.

This chain uses TRBV7-2 with TRBJ2-1; 12 bases are a match to TRBD2. The junction had 7 bases not matched to a gene; V was cut back by 1 base and J by 9 bases. Per the germline V gene, CDR1 is SGHTA and CDR2 is FQGNSA. The CDR3 extends over 16 amino acids. The CDR3 loop reads CASSLVPTSGRSEQFF. The CDR3 bases are TGTGCCAGCAGCTTAGTTCCAACTAGCGGGAGGAGTGAGCAGTTCTTC.